This T cell receptor (beta chain) was sequenced during a study of CD8+ T cells in alopecia areata. Following extraction, RNA underwent reverse transcription to cDNA, which served as the sequencing template. This table comes from immunoSEQ multiplex PCR, and its TCRdb copy is limited to in-frame clones, with some not included. The profile shows about 250,000 clones, around three fifths of them singletons. General study points: Expanded CD8+ clones among the top 100, and scalp clonality, were significantly decreased by tofacitinib. Clonality in lesional scalp, especially alopecia totalis/universalis, exceeded that of normal scalp. Scalp and blood retained many expanded lesional clones during tofacitinib.

This clone came up a few times. No antigen is known for it. Treatment denoted: oral pan-JAK inhibitor, 5-10 mg twice daily. Sorting of CD4+ and CD8+ T cells was performed on PBMCs. Germline V gene data show CDR1 as GTSNPN and CDR2 as SVGIG (reference sequence). V lost 8 bases to trimming and J lost 0 bases; unmatched junction nucleotides: 5. This CDR3 has 13 residues. The genes are TRBV30 and TRBJ1-1; 8 positions match TRBD1. Source: CD4+ T cells sorted from blood, taken around week 54, from a patient treated with tofacitinib. This clonotype was sampled from a human donor with alopecia areata. As DNA, the CDR3 is TGTGCCGGGACAGGACGCATGAACACTGAAGCTTTCTTT. Translation gives CAGTGRMNTEAFF.